The T cell receptor beta chain under discussion was sequenced for a study of T cells in Graves' hyperthyroidism and ophthalmopathy. Broader study findings: Using 13 V-J features, a model discriminated ophthalmopathy from stable hyperthyroidism.

Amplification of TCR beta CDR3 regions was performed using RNA transcripts as template. With the HTBI primer set, the TCR CDR3 went through a first round of RT-PCR. In TCRdb, the multiplex PCR reads were re-called with MiXCR into one record per CDR3 protein. The top ten clones hold approximately 10% of a sample with over 700,000 distinct CDR3 sequences, approximately 40% of them seen once. Uncontrolled infection, other autoimmune disease, pregnancy or lactation barred patients from enrollment. Source material for PBMCs was about 10 ml fresh peripheral blood. In the case of this clonotype: What it recognizes is unknown.

The sequenced sample was blood. The receptor was derived from a man younger than 35 with Graves' hyperthyroidism.

CDR3 coding DNA: TGTGCCAATACGGGCAAGCATGTCTACGGCTACACCTTC. Protein: CANTGKHVYGYTF. This sequence joins TRBV2 and TRBJ1-2; no definite D call. The CDR3 contains 13 residues. Between the trimmed V and J ends, which lost 10 bases and 8 bases, there was a span of 20 bases. Germline assignment: CDR1 SNHLY and CDR2 FYNNEI.